Each of the 16 T cell receptor beta chains below was sequenced from the same sample in a study of cytomegalovirus exposure and HLA in healthy donors (dated 2017 in TCRdb). The receptor library was made with the immunoSEQ multiplex PCR assay. For the multiplex PCR, a mixture combining 60 forward primers for TCR Vbeta segments and 13 reverse primers for TCR Jbeta segments was used. The source is immuneACCESS, and TCRdb retained only in-frame sequences with V and J called. Part of the clones is not carried over; for the studies checked, unresolved V genes explain less than half of this, and the remainder is unexplained. The sample records fewer than 200,000 clones, around 82% of which are singletons. 2% to 2.5% of the sample is held by the ten biggest clonotypes. The sample taken for sequencing was PBMCs. These receptors originate from a man in his sixties in good health and CMV-seronegative.

This chain uses TRBV14 with TRBJ1-2; TRBD1 matches at 10 bases. From germline, CDR1 is SGHDN and CDR2 FVKESK. The length of the CDR3 is 14 residues. With 4 bases clipped from V and 7 bases from J, the junction kept 6 bases outside the gene matches. This chain's CDR3 is CASSPRTGGSGYTF. The CDR3 DNA is TGTGCCAGCAGCCCTAGGACAGGGGGATCTGGCTACACCTTC.

This clone was recorded once. CDR3: CASASGGAGGLTDTQYF. The CDR3 nucleotides are TGCGCCAGCGCTTCCGGGGGAGCGGGGGGTCTCACAGATACGCAGTATTTT. The chain couples TRBV5-1 to TRBJ2-3, with TRBD2 matching over 9 bases. CDR3 size: 17 residues. Germline V lookup: CDR1 SGHRS, CDR2 YFSETQ. Trimming at V came to 7 bases and at J to 2 bases, leaving 14 bases not matched to a gene.

The chain links TRBV29-1 to TRBJ2-7; 8 positions agree with TRBD1. J lost 6 bases, V lost 2 bases, and 6 bases had no gene match. In germline, CDR1 is SQVTM, CDR2 ANQGSEA. The CDR3 sequence is 13 residues long. Written as DNA, the CDR3 is TGCAGCGTTGAATCCCGGACAGGGACCGAGCAGTACTTC. Translating it yields CSVESRTGTEQYF.

The sample holds a few counts of this clone. CDR3 sequence reads: CASSPVYGGTIYEQYF. CDR3 bases: TGTGCCAGCAGCCCCGTTTACGGAGGAACGATCTACGAGCAGTACTTC. The chain recombines TRBV28 with TRBJ2-7; D possibly corresponds to TRBD2 (5 bases). CDR3 length: 16 amino acids. Trimming pared 6 bases from V and 3 bases from J, leaving 21 bases between. Germline values: CDR1 MDHEN, CDR2 SYDVKM.

The rearrangement links TRBV10-1 to TRBJ2-2; TRBD1 aligns across 7 bases. Unmatched junction bases numbered 5, after V lost 6 bases and J lost 1 base. Germline CDR1 is WNHNN and CDR2 is SYGVQD (reference sequence). The CDR3 length is 15 residues. CDR3 nucleotide sequence: TGCGCCAGCAGCCCGGGACAGAAGAACACCGGGGAGCTGTTTTTT. This codes for CASSPGQKNTGELFF.

The V gene is TRBV6-5, the J gene TRBJ2-5; D possibly corresponds to TRBD2 (5 bases). V shed 5 bases and J shed 8 bases, with 12 bases lying between them. CDR1 is MNHEY, CDR2 SVGAGI, per germline. The CDR3 is 12 amino acids. Here the CDR3 reads CASSEALATQYF. For the CDR3, the DNA is TGTGCCAGCAGTGAAGCGCTAGCCACCCAGTACTTC.

The chain uses TRBV7-8 and TRBJ2-2; 7 bases are shared with TRBD2. This CDR3 region has 15 residues. The J segment lost 5 bases and the V segment lost 5 bases, leaving 8 bases of the junction unmatched. Germline V CDR1 and CDR2: SGHVS, FQNEAQ. In DNA form, the CDR3 reads TGTGCCAGCAGCCCAGGACTAGGCGTTACCGGGGAGCTGTTTTTT. Protein sequence: CASSPGLGVTGELFF. The entire variable domain, with the rest obtained from reference TRBV7-8 and TRBJ2-2, is as follows: GAGVSQSPRYKVAKRGQDVALRCDPISGHVSLFWYQQALGQGPEFLTYFQNEAQLDKSGLPSDRFFAERPEGSVSTLKIQRTQQEDSAVYLCASSPGLGVTGELFFGEGSRLTVL.

This clone was counted only a few times. The rearrangement joins TRBV19 to TRBJ2-7; D is perhaps TRBD1 (6 bases). The CDR3 is 16 residues long. Trimming shortened V by 2 bases and J by 5 bases, and 19 bases separated the two germline ends. Germline V gene lookup returns CDR1 LNHDA and CDR2 SQIVND (reference sequence). CDR3 nucleotides: TGTGCCAGTAGTATAAGGGGGTTCGTCGGGTCCGACGAGCAGTACTTC. Amino acid sequence: CASSIRGFVGSDEQYF.

The chain employs TRBV2 and TRBJ1-5; 8 bases fit TRBD1. Trimming removed 6 bases from V and 4 bases from J; junction bases left unmatched: 8. This CDR3 is built from 15 residues. Germline V lookup: CDR1 SNHLY, CDR2 FYNNEI. The CDR3 region is CASRPGTGGNQPQHF. DNA for the CDR3: TGTGCCAGCAGGCCCGGGACAGGAGGAAATCAGCCCCAGCATTTT.

In its sample, this clone was seen once. This chain joins TRBV5-4 and TRBJ1-2, with TRBD1 identical over 7 bases. V lost 1 base to trimming and J lost 4 bases; unmatched junction nucleotides: 10. CDR1 and CDR2 (germline): SGHNT, YYREEE (reference sequence). This CDR3 spans 16 amino acids. The CDR3 nucleotides are TGTGCCAGCAGCTTGTATTCCAGGGGGAATATCTATGGCTACACCTTC. The encoded protein is CASSLYSRGNIYGYTF.

V gene TRBV7-2 combines with J gene TRBJ2-1, with TRBD1 as a possible D gene (5 bases). Germline assignment: CDR1 SGHTA and CDR2 FQGNSA. This CDR3 has 12 amino acids. Trimming took off 6 bases at V and 8 bases at J, with 11 bases between the two ends. The CDR3 DNA follows: TGTGCCAGCAGGGGGCAGACCCATGAGCAGTTCTTC. Its translation: CASRGQTHEQFF. The full variable domain, in which reference TRBV7-2 and TRBJ2-1 provide the parts outside the CDR3, is GAGVSQSPSNKVTEKGKDVELRCDPISGHTALYWYRQSLGQGLEFLIYFQGNSAPDKSGLPSDRFSAERTGGSVSTLTIQRTQQEDSAVYLCASRGQTHEQFFGPGTRLTVL.

The rearrangement uses TRBV5-6 and TRBJ2-1; a weak D match, TRBD1 (6 bases). CDR1 and CDR2 from the germline V gene are SGHDT and YYEEEE. Trimming removed 4 bases at V and 13 bases at J, with 18 bases between. The CDR3 length is 13 residues. The CDR3 here is CASSVGETGFQFF. CDR3 in DNA: TGTGCCAGCAGCGTAGGGGAAACAGGGTTTCAGTTCTTC.

The chain links TRBV5-4 to TRBJ2-5, with 7 bases lining up with TRBD2. The end of the DNA aligns better with TRBJ2-7, so the J call may be wrong. From germline, CDR1 is SGHNT and CDR2 YYREEE (reference sequence). The CDR3 has 14 amino acids. The DNA of the CDR3 is TGTGCCAGCAGCTCGGGGGGACCACGCTACGAGCAGTACTTC. Translation: CASSSGGPRYEQYF.

The rearrangement uses TRBV25-1 and TRBJ1-2, with D uncertain. The CDR3 spans 16 residues. Germline V gene sequence: CDR1 MGHDK, CDR2 SYGVNS. Trimming cost V 1 base and J 3 bases, with 15 bases left between them. Here the CDR3 DNA reads TGTGCCAGCAGTGAATTTGAGGGAACTTTTGACTATGGCTACACCTTC. This encodes CASSEFEGTFDYGYTF.

This clone was counted a few times. The chain combines TRBV25-1 with TRBJ1-4; tentative D call: TRBD1 (6 bases). V lost 4 bases, J lost 4 bases, and 13 bases lay in between. CDR3 length: 15 amino acids. Germline CDR1 MGHDK, CDR2 SYGVNS. The CDR3 DNA reads TGTGCCAGCAGTGCCAGGACAGATTATAATGAAAAACTGTTTTTT. It yields the protein CASSARTDYNEKLFF.

This sequence joins TRBV12-5 and TRBJ2-5; D is undetermined. V was clipped by 1 base and J by 1 base, with 7 bases between them. The length of the CDR3 is 14 residues. In germline, CDR1 is LGHNT, CDR2 FRNRAP. The CDR3 is CASGLDGSQETQYF. The CDR3 DNA follows: TGTGCTAGTGGTTTGGACGGGTCCCAAGAGACCCAGTACTTC.